This note documents a single TCR beta chain sequence. All enrollees were roughly 18 to 89 years old and from 20 to 30 US areas. The CDR3 totals 17 residues. Trimming cost V 7 bases and J 0 bases; bases outside gene matches: 10. Germline assignment: CDR1 SNHLY and CDR2 FYNNEI. Study processing details: Counts of nucleated cells, estimated from reference gene primer amplification, were obtained. Generated by immunoSEQ multiplex PCR, the TCRdb table keeps only in-frame clones and is missing some. The V and J calls and clone size are taken from that table; D and trimming were inferred from the DNA. The data show around 140,000 clones, just under 85% seen once. This specimen comes from a study of blood T cell repertoires in COVID-19. Study summary: COVID-19 samples, acute and convalescent, were from the United States, Italy and Spain.

Sequenced sample: PBMCs or T cells enriched from blood (not recorded which). This chain joins TRBV2 and TRBJ2-5, with 11 positions matching TRBD2. The sequence derives from a woman aged 50 to 60 with acute COVID-19. DNA of the CDR3: TGTGCCAGCATTCCGGGACTAGCGGCCTTGTACCAAGAGACCCAGTACTTC. Encoded protein: CASIPGLAALYQETQYF.